Shown below are 18 T cell receptor beta chains from a single sample sequenced in a study of T cells after yellow fever vaccination. MiXCR was run by TCRdb on the 5' RACE reads, yielding one entry per CDR3 protein. The sample has some 240,000 distinct CDR3 sequences; 3.6% are singletons. Sample: PBMCs, taken 15 days after the yellow fever booster vaccination. The receptor set was obtained from a man between 18 and 29 years old who received the YFV17D yellow fever vaccine.

V is TRBV19 and J is TRBJ2-5, with 8 bases aligning to TRBD1. Germline CDR1 and CDR2: LNHDA and SQIVND (reference sequence). J lost 6 bases, V lost 5 bases, and 8 bases had no gene match. The CDR3 spans 14 residues. The CDR3 is CASSVGTGQQTQYF. The CDR3 bases are TGTGCCAGTAGTGTTGGGACAGGCCAGCAGACCCAGTACTTC.

This clonotype was counted many times. This chain uses TRBV3-1 with TRBJ2-1; D assignment may be TRBD1 or TRBD2 (5 bases each). The germline CDR1 and CDR2 sequences are LGHDT and YNNKEL (reference sequence). V was clipped by 1 base and J by 6 bases, with 7 bases between them. The CDR3 is 13 amino acids. The CDR3 DNA follows: TGTGCCAGCAGCCAAGGGGACCTCAATGAGCAGTTCTTC. The encoded protein is CASSQGDLNEQFF.

This clonotype has just a few counts. The gene calls are TRBV5-4 and TRBJ1-2, with D unclear. V dropped 3 bases and J dropped 5 bases, with 5 bases sitting between them. Germline V gene lookup returns CDR1 SGHNT and CDR2 YYREEE (reference sequence). The CDR3 runs 11 residues. CDR3 in DNA: TGTGCCAGCAGCTGGCGATATGGCTACACCTTC. This encodes CASSWRYGYTF.

This clonotype was seen at least ten times. The chain uses TRBV5-1 and TRBJ1-4, with no clear D. This CDR3 spans 15 amino acids. Between the trimmed V and J ends, which lost 5 bases and 4 bases, there was a span of 15 bases. Germline-derived CDR1 and CDR2 are SGHRS and YFSETQ. The chain's CDR3 is CASSSRTAFNEKLFF. CDR3 DNA sequence: TGCGCCAGCAGTTCACGGACGGCGTTTAATGAAAAACTGTTTTTT.

Ten or more counts support this clonotype. The rearrangement links TRBV6-5 to TRBJ1-4; D may be TRBD1 (6 bases). The germline V gene encodes CDR1 MNHEY and CDR2 SVGAGI. Between the trimmed V and J ends, which lost 6 bases and 7 bases, there was a span of 21 bases. This CDR3 has 16 amino acids. For the CDR3, the DNA is TGTGCCAGCAGCCGCGACAGGCCCAGACTCGGTGAAAAACTGTTTTTT. Translated: CASSRDRPRLGEKLFF.

J is TRBJ1-5 and V is TRBV18; D is undetermined. Looked up from germline, CDR1 is KGHSH and CDR2 is LQKENI. The CDR3 length is 13 residues. Between the trimmed V and J ends, which lost 2 bases and 4 bases, there was a span of 6 bases. The CDR3 DNA reads TGTGCCAGCTCACCAGGGCTAAATCAGCCCCAGCATTTT. Residues: CASSPGLNQPQHF.

This clonotype has ten or more counts. J is TRBJ2-7 and V is TRBV11-2; 7 nucleotides line up with TRBD1. V shed 4 bases, J shed 0 bases, and the junction held 3 bases outside the gene matches. Per germline, CDR1 SGHAT and CDR2 FQNNGV. The CDR3 sequence is 14 residues long. The CDR3 nucleotides read TGTGCCAGCAGCTCGGACAGGACCTCCTACGAGCAGTACTTC. This encodes CASSSDRTSYEQYF.

This clonotype was seen many times. The chain employs TRBV6-1 and TRBJ2-1; 9 bases align to TRBD1. Germline V gives CDR1 MNHNS, CDR2 SASEGT. The CDR3 contains 14 residues. V dropped 6 bases and J dropped 4; count of bases not matched to a gene: 4. CDR3 amino acids: CASSDRGAYNEQFF. In nucleotides, the CDR3 is TGTGCCAGCAGCGACAGGGGGGCTTACAATGAGCAGTTCTTC.

This clonotype was counted ten times or more. The chain carries TRBV9 and TRBJ2-5; a weak D match, TRBD1 (6 bases). With 3 bases removed from V and 5 bases from J, the gap between germline ends came to 14 bases. The length of the CDR3 is 14 residues. Germline V gene lookup returns CDR1 SGDLS and CDR2 YYNGEE. CDR3 residues: CASSGFRGWETQYF. The CDR3 nucleotides read TGTGCCAGCAGCGGATTCAGGGGTTGGGAGACCCAGTACTTC. Supplemented by reference TRBV9 and TRBJ2-5, the full variable domain reads DSGVTQTPKHLITATGQRVTLRCSPRSGDLSVYWYQQSLDQGLQFLIQYYNGEERAKGNILERFSAQQFPDLHSELNLSSLELGDSALYFCASSGFRGWETQYFGPGTRLLVL.

This clonotype was detected only a few times. V is TRBV3-1 and J is TRBJ2-1; TRBD2 agrees at 10 bases. The J segment lost 8 bases and the V segment lost 1 base, leaving 14 bases of the junction unmatched. Germline-derived CDR1 and CDR2 are LGHDT and YNNKEL (reference sequence). The CDR3 is made up of 18 amino acids. In DNA form, the CDR3 reads TGTGCCAGCAGCCAAGGCTCTAGCGGGGGTCCCCAGATCGATGAGCAGTTCTTC. Translation: CASSQGSSGGPQIDEQFF.

This clonotype has just a few counts. The chain recombines TRBV9 with TRBJ2-3, with D hard to call. In germline, CDR1 is SGDLS, CDR2 YYNGEE. The CDR3 is 15 residues long. V was pared by 2 bases and J by 0 bases, with 10 bases between. Here the CDR3 reads CASSVRWDSTDTQYF. CDR3 nucleotides: TGTGCCAGCAGCGTTCGGTGGGATAGCACAGATACGCAGTATTTT.

At least ten counts were recorded for this clonotype. The V and J genes are TRBV9 and TRBJ2-3, with D tentatively TRBD2 (6 bases). The germline V and J ends were trimmed by 2 bases and 1 base, with 17 bases remaining between them. Germline CDR1 reads SGDLS; CDR2 reads YYNGEE. The length of the CDR3 is 17 residues. The CDR3 is CASSVSGTSFRTDTQYF. For the CDR3, the DNA is TGTGCCAGCAGCGTGTCCGGGACTTCCTTCCGCACAGATACGCAGTATTTT.

This clonotype showed up many times. The chain couples TRBV10-3 to TRBJ2-3; TRBD1 might be the D (5 bases). Trimming left V 7 bases short and J 5 bases short, with 16 bases between. The CDR3 totals 14 residues. CDR1 and CDR2 from the germline V gene are ENHRY and SYGVKD. The CDR3 nucleotides are TGTGCCATCACCTCAGGGCAGAATGAAGATACGCAGTATTTT. This sequence encodes CAITSGQNEDTQYF.

The sample holds many counts of this clonotype. J is TRBJ2-2 and V is TRBV7-9; weak D call: TRBD2 (5 bases). The CDR3 is 16 amino acids. Germline CDR1 and CDR2: SEHNR and FQNEAQ (reference sequence). The V gene lost 5 bases and the J gene lost 1 base, with 14 bases spanning the gap. CDR3 nucleotides: TGTGCCAGCAGCCCCCGTACGGGGAAGAACACCGGGGAGCTGTTTTTT. Its translation: CASSPRTGKNTGELFF.

This clonotype was recorded many times. The rearrangement uses TRBV10-3 and TRBJ2-7; D gene uncertain. The CDR3 length is 14 residues. Trimming stripped 2 bases from V and 3 bases from J, with 11 bases between. Germline V gene data show CDR1 as ENHRY and CDR2 as SYGVKD. The CDR3 DNA sequence: TGTGCCATCAGTGAGAACAACCAGATCTACGAGCAGTACTTC. It translates to CAISENNQIYEQYF.

The sample holds many counts of this clonotype. The chain is built from TRBV4-3 and TRBJ1-1, with TRBD1 matching over 11 bases. The CDR3 length is 13 residues. The J segment lost 11 bases and the V segment lost 1 base, leaving 3 bases of the junction unmatched. Germline V CDR1 and CDR2: LGHNA, YSLEER. The CDR3 sequence is CASSQADRGPAFF. DNA for the CDR3: TGCGCCAGCAGCCAAGCGGACAGGGGGCCTGCTTTCTTT.

This clonotype was recorded at least ten times. J is TRBJ2-5 and V is TRBV20-1; weak D call: TRBD2 (6 bases). In germline, CDR1 is DFQATT, CDR2 SNEGSKA (reference sequence). This CDR3 is built from 13 residues. V lost 2 bases to trimming and J lost 2 bases, with 9 bases between them. CDR3 sequence reads: CSARRDLQETQYF. CDR3 DNA: TGCAGTGCTAGACGGGACTTACAAGAGACCCAGTACTTC.

This clonotype appeared many times. This chain uses TRBV5-5 with TRBJ1-2; no reliable D call. The CDR3 extends over 12 amino acids. Germline V gives CDR1 SGHKS, CDR2 YYEKEE (reference sequence). Trimming removed 4 bases from V and 8 bases from J, with 12 bases in between. DNA for the CDR3: TGTGCCAGCAGCCTGGACGGCGTAGGCTACACCTTC. Protein sequence: CASSLDGVGYTF.